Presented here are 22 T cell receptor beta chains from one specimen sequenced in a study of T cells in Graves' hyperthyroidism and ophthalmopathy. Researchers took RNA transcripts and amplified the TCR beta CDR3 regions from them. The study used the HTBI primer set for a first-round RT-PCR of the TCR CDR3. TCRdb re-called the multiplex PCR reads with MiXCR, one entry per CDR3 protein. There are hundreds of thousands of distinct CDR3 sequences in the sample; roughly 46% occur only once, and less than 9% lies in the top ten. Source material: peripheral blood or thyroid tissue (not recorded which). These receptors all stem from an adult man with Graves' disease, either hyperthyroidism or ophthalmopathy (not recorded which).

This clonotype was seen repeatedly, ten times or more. CDR3 loop: CASSPGGSPTNEKLFF. CDR3 bases: TGTGCCAGCAGCCCTGGAGGGAGCCCAACTAATGAAAAACTGTTTTTT. V usage is TRBV7-8 and J usage is TRBJ1-4, with unresolved D. CDR1 is SGHVS and CDR2 is FQNEAQ in the germline V gene. The length of the CDR3 is 16 residues. The V gene lost 5 bases and the J gene lost 0 bases, with 13 bases spanning the gap.

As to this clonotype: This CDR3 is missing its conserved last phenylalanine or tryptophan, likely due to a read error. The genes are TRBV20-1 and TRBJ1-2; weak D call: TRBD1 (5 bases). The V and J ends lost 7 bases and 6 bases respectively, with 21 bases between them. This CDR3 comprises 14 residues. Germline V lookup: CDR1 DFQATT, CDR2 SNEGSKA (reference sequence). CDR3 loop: CSVTLKGQGDGYTS. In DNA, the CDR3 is TGCAGTGTCACCCTAAAGGGCCAGGGAGATGGCTACACCTCC.

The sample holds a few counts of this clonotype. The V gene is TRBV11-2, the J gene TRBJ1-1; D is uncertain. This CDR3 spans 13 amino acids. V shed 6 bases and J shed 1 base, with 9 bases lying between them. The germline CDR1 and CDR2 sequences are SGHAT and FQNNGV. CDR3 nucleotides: TGTGCCAGCAGACCATTACCGAACACTGAAGCTTTCTTT. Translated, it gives CASRPLPNTEAFF.

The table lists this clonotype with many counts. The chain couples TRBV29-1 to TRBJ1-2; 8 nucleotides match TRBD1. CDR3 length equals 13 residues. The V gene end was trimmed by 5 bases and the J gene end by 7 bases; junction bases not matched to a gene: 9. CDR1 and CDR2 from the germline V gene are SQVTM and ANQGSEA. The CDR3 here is CSVLTGEGPGYTF. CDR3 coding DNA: TGCAGCGTTCTGACAGGGGAGGGTCCTGGCTACACCTTC.

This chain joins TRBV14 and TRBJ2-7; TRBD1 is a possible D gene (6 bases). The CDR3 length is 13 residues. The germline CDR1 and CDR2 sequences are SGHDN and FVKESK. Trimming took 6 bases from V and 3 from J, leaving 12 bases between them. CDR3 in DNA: TGTGCCAGCAGTCAGGGGCATGGCTACGAGCAGTACTTC. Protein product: CASSQGHGYEQYF.

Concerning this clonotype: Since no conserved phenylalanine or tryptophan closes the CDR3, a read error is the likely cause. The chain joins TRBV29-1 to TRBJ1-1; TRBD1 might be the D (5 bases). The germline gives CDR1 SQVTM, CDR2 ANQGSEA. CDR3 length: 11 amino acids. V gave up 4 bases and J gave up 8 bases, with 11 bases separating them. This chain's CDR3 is CSVGGVREAFY. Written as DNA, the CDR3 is TGCAGCGTTGGAGGGGTTAGAGAAGCTTTCTAT.

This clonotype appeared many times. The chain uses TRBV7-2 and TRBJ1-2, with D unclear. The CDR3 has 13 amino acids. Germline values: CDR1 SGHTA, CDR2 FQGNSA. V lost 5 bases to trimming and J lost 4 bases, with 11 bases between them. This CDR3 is CASSPGGFYGYTF. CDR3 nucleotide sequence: TGTGCCAGCAGCCCCGGAGGATTCTATGGCTACACCTTC. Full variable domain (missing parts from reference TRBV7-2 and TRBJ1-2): GAGVSQSPSNKVTEKGKDVELRCDPISGHTALYWYRQSLGQGLEFLIYFQGNSAPDKSGLPSDRFSAERTGGSVSTLTIQRTQQEDSAVYLCASSPGGFYGYTFGSGTRLTVV.

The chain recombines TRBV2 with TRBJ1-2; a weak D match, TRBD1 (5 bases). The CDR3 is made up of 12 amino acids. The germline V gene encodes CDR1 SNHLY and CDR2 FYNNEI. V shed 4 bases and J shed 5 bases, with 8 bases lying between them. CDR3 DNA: TGTGCCAGCAGTGTACAGGATTATGGCTACACCTTC. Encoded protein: CASSVQDYGYTF.

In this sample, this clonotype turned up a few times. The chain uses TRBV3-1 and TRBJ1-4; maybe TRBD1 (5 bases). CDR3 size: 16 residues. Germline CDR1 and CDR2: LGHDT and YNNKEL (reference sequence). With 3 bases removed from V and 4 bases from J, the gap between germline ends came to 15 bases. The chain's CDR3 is CASSQSGQGSNEKLFF. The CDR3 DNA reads TGTGCCAGCAGCCAGTCTGGGCAGGGCAGTAATGAAAAACTGTTTTTT.

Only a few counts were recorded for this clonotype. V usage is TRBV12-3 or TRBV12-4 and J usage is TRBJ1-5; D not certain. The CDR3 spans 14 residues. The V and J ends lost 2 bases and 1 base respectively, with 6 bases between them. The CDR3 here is CASSLRRSNQPQHF. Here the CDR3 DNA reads TGTGCCAGCAGTTTACGTAGGAGCAATCAGCCCCAGCATTTT.

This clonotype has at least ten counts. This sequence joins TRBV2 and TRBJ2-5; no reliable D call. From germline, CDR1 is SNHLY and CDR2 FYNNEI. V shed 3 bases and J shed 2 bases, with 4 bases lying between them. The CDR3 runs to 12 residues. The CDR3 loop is CASSDLQETQYF. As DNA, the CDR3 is TGTGCCAGCAGTGACTTGCAAGAGACCCAGTACTTC.

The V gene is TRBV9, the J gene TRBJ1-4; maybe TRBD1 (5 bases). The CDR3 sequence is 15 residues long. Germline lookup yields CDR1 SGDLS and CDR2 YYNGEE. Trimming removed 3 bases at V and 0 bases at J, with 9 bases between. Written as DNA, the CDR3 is TGTGCCAGCAGCGAGGGGAGTGCAACTAATGAAAAACTGTTTTTT. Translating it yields CASSEGSATNEKLFF. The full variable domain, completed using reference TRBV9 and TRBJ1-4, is DSGVTQTPKHLITATGQRVTLRCSPRSGDLSVYWYQQSLDQGLQFLIQYYNGEERAKGNILERFSAQQFPDLHSELNLSSLELGDSALYFCASSEGSATNEKLFFGSGTQLSVL.

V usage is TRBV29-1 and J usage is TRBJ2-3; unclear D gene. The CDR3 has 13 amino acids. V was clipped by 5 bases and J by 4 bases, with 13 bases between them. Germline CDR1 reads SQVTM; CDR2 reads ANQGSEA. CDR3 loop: CSVNGPLADTQYF. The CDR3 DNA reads TGCAGCGTTAATGGCCCCCTCGCAGATACGCAGTATTTT.

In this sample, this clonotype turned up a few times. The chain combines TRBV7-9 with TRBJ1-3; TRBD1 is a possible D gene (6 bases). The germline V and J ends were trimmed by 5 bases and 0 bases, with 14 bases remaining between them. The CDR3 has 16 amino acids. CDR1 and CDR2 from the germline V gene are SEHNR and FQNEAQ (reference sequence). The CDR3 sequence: CASSALHRDSGNTIYF. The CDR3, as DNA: TGTGCCAGCAGCGCCTTACACAGGGACTCTGGAAACACCATATATTTT.

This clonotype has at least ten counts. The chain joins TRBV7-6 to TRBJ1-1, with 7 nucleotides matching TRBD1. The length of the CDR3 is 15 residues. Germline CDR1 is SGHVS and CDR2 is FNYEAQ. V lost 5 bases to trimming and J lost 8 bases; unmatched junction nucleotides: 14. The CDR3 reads CASSKTTGLGLEAFF. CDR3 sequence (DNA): TGTGCCAGCAGCAAAACGACAGGGCTCGGGCTCGAAGCTTTCTTT. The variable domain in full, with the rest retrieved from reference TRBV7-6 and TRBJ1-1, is GAGVSQSPRYKVTKRGQDVALRCDPISGHVSLYWYRQALGQGPEFLTYFNYEAQQDKSGLPNDRFSAERPEGSISTLTIQRTEQRDSAMYRCASSKTTGLGLEAFFGQGTRLTVV.

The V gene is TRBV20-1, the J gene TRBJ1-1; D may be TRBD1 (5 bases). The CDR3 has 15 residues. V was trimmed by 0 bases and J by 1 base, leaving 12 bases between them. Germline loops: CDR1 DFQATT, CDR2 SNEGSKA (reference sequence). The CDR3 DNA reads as TGCAGTGCTAGAGATCCCCTGGGGGGGAACACTGAAGCTTTCTTT. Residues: CSARDPLGGNTEAFF.

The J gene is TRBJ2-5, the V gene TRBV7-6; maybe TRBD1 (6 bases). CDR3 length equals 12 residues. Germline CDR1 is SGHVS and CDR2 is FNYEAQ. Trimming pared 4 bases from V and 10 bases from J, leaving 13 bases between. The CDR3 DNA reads TGTGCCAGCAGCTCAGGGGTGAGGGACCAGTACTTC. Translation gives CASSSGVRDQYF.

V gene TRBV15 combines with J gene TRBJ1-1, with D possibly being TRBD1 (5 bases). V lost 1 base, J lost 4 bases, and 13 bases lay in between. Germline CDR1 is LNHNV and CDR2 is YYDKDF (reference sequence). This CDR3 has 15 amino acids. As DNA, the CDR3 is TGTGCCACCAGCAGAGCCAGGGTGGGGGGCACTGAAGCTTTCTTT. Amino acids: CATSRARVGGTEAFF. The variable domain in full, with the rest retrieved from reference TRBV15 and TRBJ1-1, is DAMVIQNPRYQVTQFGKPVTLSCSQTLNHNVMYWYQQKSSQAPKLLFHYYDKDFNNEADTPDNFQSRRPNTSFCFLDIRSPGLGDTAMYLCATSRARVGGTEAFFGQGTRLTVV.

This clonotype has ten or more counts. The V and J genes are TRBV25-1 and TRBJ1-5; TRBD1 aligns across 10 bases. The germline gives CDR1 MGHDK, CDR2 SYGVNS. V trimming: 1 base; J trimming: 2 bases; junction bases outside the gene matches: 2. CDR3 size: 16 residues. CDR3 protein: CASSESGTGGNQPQHF. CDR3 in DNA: TGTGCCAGCAGTGAATCTGGGACAGGGGGCAATCAGCCCCAGCATTTT.

In DNA, the CDR3 is TGTGCCAGCAGCGTAGACGGGGAGCGGTCGCCCGGGGCCAACGTCCTGACTTTC. Translation gives CASSVDGERSPGANVLTF. The chain is built from TRBV9 and TRBJ2-6, with D possibly TRBD2 on 5 matching bases. Deletions cut 0 bases from V and 4 bases from J, with 17 bases between. The length of the CDR3 is 18 residues. Germline V lookup: CDR1 SGDLS, CDR2 YYNGEE.

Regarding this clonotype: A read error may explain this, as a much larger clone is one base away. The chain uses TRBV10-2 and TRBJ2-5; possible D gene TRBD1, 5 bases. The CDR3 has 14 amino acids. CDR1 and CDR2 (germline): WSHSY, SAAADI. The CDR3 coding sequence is TGCGCCAGCAGTGAGTCGGACAACCAAGAGGCCCAGTACTTC. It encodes CASSESDNQEAQYF.

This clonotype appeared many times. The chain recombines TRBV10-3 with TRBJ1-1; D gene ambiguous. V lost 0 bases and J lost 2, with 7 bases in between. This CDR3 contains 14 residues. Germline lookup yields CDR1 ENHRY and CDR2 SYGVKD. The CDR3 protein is CAISESRENTEAFF. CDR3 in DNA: TGTGCCATCAGTGAGTCGAGGGAAAACACTGAAGCTTTCTTT.